Below are 26 T cell receptor beta chains sequenced from a single sample in a study of blood T cell repertoires in COVID-19. Method: immunoSEQ multiplex PCR; TCRdb's copy keeps in-frame clones and lacks some. In the table there are 100,000 to 150,000 clones, approximately 80% of which are singletons. The specimen sequenced was peripheral blood. The receptors were sampled from a man in his fifties or sixties with acute or convalescent COVID-19.

This clone occurred many times. The chain uses TRBV30 and TRBJ1-5; D gene uncertain. The CDR3 is made up of 20 amino acids. Trimming took off 3 bases at V and 11 bases at J, with 38 bases between the two ends. CDR1 GTSNPN and CDR2 SVGIG come from the germline V gene (reference sequence). The CDR3 sequence: CAWRSSILEVRPPVERAQHF. The CDR3 DNA reads as TGTGCCTGGAGATCTAGCATATTGGAGGTGAGACCACCGGTTGAGAGGGCCCAGCATTTT.

The chain recombines TRBV11-2 with TRBJ2-3; TRBD1 might be the D (5 bases). The CDR3 totals 12 residues. CDR1 and CDR2 (germline): SGHAT, FQNNGV. The V gene lost 5 bases and the J gene lost 5 bases, with 8 bases spanning the gap. The CDR3 DNA is TGTGCCAGCAGCCCAAGGGGAGATACGCAGTATTTT. Amino acids: CASSPRGDTQYF.

CDR3 region: CATSTGTGGAGTEAFF. DNA for the CDR3: TGTGCCACCAGCACCGGGACAGGGGGCGCCGGCACTGAAGCTTTCTTT. The rearrangement joins TRBV24-1 to TRBJ1-1; TRBD1 matches 12 bases. V lost 7 bases, J lost 4 bases, and 9 bases stayed unmatched. Germline V gene data show CDR1 as KGHDR and CDR2 as SFDVKD. The CDR3 is made up of 16 amino acids.

The CDR3 bases are TGTGCCAGCAGCGTAGGCGACAGGGTAGAGGTTTATGGCTACACCTTC. This codes for CASSVGDRVEVYGYTF. This chain uses TRBV9 with TRBJ1-2, with TRBD1 identical over 7 bases. Germline CDR1 SGDLS, CDR2 YYNGEE. The CDR3 is 16 residues long. The ends lost 0 bases at V and 5 bases at J; junction bases unmatched: 10. Based on the CDR3 plus reference TRBV9 and TRBJ1-2, the full variable domain is DSGVTQTPKHLITATGQRVTLRCSPRSGDLSVYWYQQSLDQGLQFLIQYYNGEERAKGNILERFSAQQFPDLHSELNLSSLELGDSALYFCASSVGDRVEVYGYTFGSGTRLTVV.

This rearrangement joins TRBV18 to TRBJ1-1; perhaps TRBD1 as D (6 bases). V lost 3 bases and J lost 4, with 15 bases in between. Germline loops: CDR1 KGHSH, CDR2 LQKENI. CDR3 length: 15 amino acids. CDR3 DNA: TGTGCCAGCTCACCCCAGGACAGACCGGGCACTGAAGCTTTCTTT. It specifies CASSPQDRPGTEAFF.

The genes are TRBV3-1 (or the pseudogene TRBV3-2) and TRBJ2-5, with D perhaps matching TRBD2 (5 bases). CDR1 LGHDT and CDR2 YNNKEL come from the germline V gene (reference sequence). The CDR3 loop spans 15 amino acids. Trimming left V 0 bases short and J 5 bases short, with 13 bases between. CDR3 nucleotides: TGTGCCAGCAGCCAAGACCAAGGCGGGCGGGAGACCCAGTACTTC. It codes for CASSQDQGGRETQYF.

This chain uses TRBV11-2 with TRBJ2-7, with 12 bases identical to TRBD1. Germline lookup yields CDR1 SGHAT and CDR2 FQNNGV. The J segment lost 6 bases and the V segment lost 5 bases, leaving 17 bases of the junction unmatched. The CDR3 extends over 18 amino acids. CDR3 region: CASSRRTSGQGARGEQYF. Written as DNA, the CDR3 is TGTGCCAGCAGCAGACGGACTTCGGGACAGGGGGCGCGGGGCGAGCAGTACTTC.

The V gene is TRBV6-5, the J gene TRBJ2-5, with 8 bases that match TRBD1. Germline V gene data show CDR1 as MNHEY and CDR2 as SVGAGI. V lost 7 bases and J lost 7; bases outside the gene matches: 8. This CDR3 contains 13 residues. The CDR3 reads CASTKTGGGTQYF. The CDR3 region has the DNA TGTGCCAGCACCAAAACAGGGGGTGGGACCCAGTACTTC.

The chain couples TRBV10-3 to TRBJ1-2, with 8 nucleotides matching TRBD1. V dropped 9 bases and J dropped 2; count of bases not matched to a gene: 5. In germline, CDR1 is ENHRY, CDR2 SYGVKD. The CDR3 sequence is 13 residues long. The CDR3 loop is CAMGQDLNYGYTF. CDR3 nucleotide sequence: TGTGCCATGGGACAGGACTTAAACTATGGCTACACCTTC.

The rearrangement joins TRBV5-5 to TRBJ2-1; TRBD1 is a possible D gene (6 bases). The CDR3 is 13 residues long. Trimming left V 7 bases short and J 3 bases short, with 11 bases between. Germline V gene sequence: CDR1 SGHKS, CDR2 YYEKEE (reference sequence). The CDR3 sequence is CASEDRVYNEQFF. The CDR3 DNA is TGTGCCAGCGAGGACAGAGTCTACAATGAGCAGTTCTTC.

The V gene is TRBV4-1, the J gene TRBJ1-2, with D possibly matching TRBD1 (6 bases). This CDR3 region has 13 residues. The ends were cut back, 1 base at V and 6 bases at J, with 9 bases in the middle. Germline V gene lookup returns CDR1 MGHRA and CDR2 YSYEKL. The CDR3 is CASSQGPGDGYTF. The CDR3 region has the DNA TGCGCCAGCAGCCAAGGGCCAGGGGATGGCTACACCTTC.

This clone was seen a single time. The rearrangement joins TRBV10-3 to TRBJ2-5, with D possibly matching TRBD2 (5 bases). The CDR3 spans 14 residues. The germline V gene encodes CDR1 ENHRY and CDR2 SYGVKD. V lost 2 bases and J 2 bases, leaving 9 bases between the germline ends. In nucleotides, the CDR3 is TGTGCCATCAGTGAGGGTAGCGAACAAGAGACCCAGTACTTC. Translated: CAISEGSEQETQYF.

At least ten counts were recorded for this clone. The V call is TRBV6-5, the J call TRBJ1-6, with TRBD1 as a possible D gene (5 bases). CDR1 and CDR2 from the germline V gene are MNHEY and SVGAGI. CDR3 size: 15 residues. V lost 6 bases to trimming and J lost 4 bases, with 13 bases between them. CDR3 region: CASRGGTGYNSPLHF. CDR3 nucleotide sequence: TGTGCCAGCAGGGGCGGAACAGGATATAATTCACCCCTCCACTTT.

The chain is built from TRBV6-1 and TRBJ2-7; D remains ambiguous. The CDR3 has 17 residues. V gave up 1 base and J gave up 3 bases, with 19 bases separating them. Germline assignment: CDR1 MNHNS and CDR2 SASEGT. In nucleotides, the CDR3 is TGTGCCAGCAGTGAAGAAGGTGGGCAGTTTCCCTTCTACGAGCAGTACTTC. Translating it yields CASSEEGGQFPFYEQYF.

The chain couples TRBV29-1 to TRBJ1-1, with D perhaps matching TRBD1 (5 bases). The CDR3 is made up of 12 amino acids. V shed 7 bases and J shed 0 bases, with 9 bases lying between them. Per the germline V gene, CDR1 is SQVTM and CDR2 is ANQGSEA. The CDR3 is CSAEDMNTEAFF. For the CDR3, the DNA is TGCAGCGCCGAGGACATGAACACTGAAGCTTTCTTT. The full variable domain, its missing parts supplied by reference TRBV29-1 and TRBJ1-1, is SAVISQKPSRDICQRGTSLTIQCQVDSQVTMMFWYRQQPGQSLTLIATANQGSEATYESGFVIDKFPISRPNLTFSTLTVSNMSPEDSSIYLCSAEDMNTEAFFGQGTRLTVV.

The chain combines TRBV28 with TRBJ2-5, with 15 bases aligning to TRBD2. Germline V CDR1 and CDR2: MDHEN, SYDVKM. The length of the CDR3 is 19 residues. V lost 6 bases, J lost 4 bases, and 15 bases stayed unmatched. CDR3 sequence: CASSSPGLAGGVRPETQYF. The CDR3 DNA reads as TGTGCCAGCAGCTCCCCCGGACTAGCGGGAGGGGTAAGGCCAGAGACCCAGTACTTC.

This sequence joins TRBV19 and TRBJ1-5; 8 nucleotides match TRBD1. Germline V gene sequence: CDR1 LNHDA, CDR2 SQIVND (reference sequence). The CDR3 extends over 13 amino acids. V lost 6 bases and J lost 2; bases outside the gene matches: 0. Written as DNA, the CDR3 is TGTGCCAGTAGGACAGGGGGCAATCAGCCCCAGCATTTT. It is translated as CASRTGGNQPQHF.

With regard to this clone: The identical CDR3 is also encoded by other nucleotide sequences in the sample. The chain has TRBV28 and TRBJ2-5, with D possibly TRBD1 on 6 matching bases. CDR1 and CDR2 (germline): MDHEN, SYDVKM. The CDR3 loop spans 14 amino acids. The V gene lost 2 bases and the J gene lost 1 base, with 8 bases spanning the gap. The chain's CDR3 is CASSLSRGQETQYF. The CDR3 DNA reads as TGTGCCAGCAGTTTAAGCAGGGGCCAAGAGACCCAGTACTTC.

This chain joins TRBV11-3 and TRBJ2-3; 10 positions match TRBD2. The CDR3 spans 15 residues. CDR1 SGHNT and CDR2 YENEEA come from the germline V gene. V lost 4 bases, J lost 2 bases, and 3 bases stayed unmatched. The chain's CDR3 is CASSSGLANTDTQYF. For the CDR3, the DNA is TGTGCCAGCAGCTCGGGACTAGCGAACACAGATACGCAGTATTTT.

V usage is TRBV10-3 and J usage is TRBJ1-2, with 7 bases fitting TRBD1. Trimming cost V 0 bases and J 8 bases; bases outside gene matches: 12. The CDR3 has 16 residues. CDR1 and CDR2 from the germline V gene are ENHRY and SYGVKD. CDR3 in DNA: TGTGCCATCAGTGAGTCGCTGGGGACAGATCAGAAAGGCTACACCTTC. Encoded protein: CAISESLGTDQKGYTF.

The V gene is TRBV7-6, the J gene TRBJ2-6, with 10 nucleotides matching TRBD2. Germline CDR1 and CDR2: SGHVS and FNYEAQ. V was pared by 5 bases and J by 0 bases, with 7 bases of the junction left unmatched. This CDR3 region has 18 residues. The CDR3 DNA is TGTGCCAGCAGCCAATGGACTAGCGGTCTCTCTGGGGCCAACGTCCTGACTTTC. As protein: CASSQWTSGLSGANVLTF.

V gene TRBV7-9 combines with J gene TRBJ1-4, with 8 bases lining up with TRBD1. The CDR3 covers 15 residues. The junction had 12 bases not matched to a gene; V was cut back by 5 bases and J by 10 bases. Germline lookup yields CDR1 SEHNR and CDR2 FQNEAQ (reference sequence). The CDR3 spells CASSILPLTGGKLFF. CDR3 bases: TGTGCCAGCAGCATCCTACCATTAACAGGGGGAAAACTGTTTTTT.

CDR3 amino acids: CASSGQGPGTEAFF. The CDR3 bases are TGTGCCAGCAGCGGACAGGGGCCGGGCACTGAAGCTTTCTTT. V and J are TRBV7-3 and TRBJ1-1, with 9 bases lining up with TRBD1. V dropped 5 bases and J dropped 4; count of bases not matched to a gene: 5. CDR1 is SGHTA, CDR2 FQGTGA, per germline. The CDR3 loop spans 14 amino acids.

In this sample, this clone turned up a few times. This chain joins TRBV5-4 and TRBJ2-3; D unresolved. Per the germline V gene, CDR1 is SGHNT and CDR2 is YYREEE (reference sequence). The CDR3 covers 14 residues. Trimming took 4 bases from V and 6 from J, leaving 15 bases between them. In nucleotides, the CDR3 is TGTGCCAGCAGCCCGAATCGCAGATCGGATACGCAGTATTTT. Its protein is CASSPNRRSDTQYF.

The chain joins TRBV21-1 to TRBJ1-3; the D call in the table, TRBD1, was not verified against the DNA. TRBV21-1 is classified as a pseudogene. The CDR3 contains 16 residues. DNA for the CDR3: TGTGCCAGCAGCAATATCCCGGTGGGGACACAAAACACCATATATTTT. Protein product: CASSNIPVGTQNTIYF.

The chain carries TRBV5-8 and TRBJ1-2; TRBD1 matches 7 bases. The CDR3 length is 15 residues. V shed 7 bases and J 4 bases; nucleotides not matched to a gene: 13. Germline lookup yields CDR1 SGHTS and CDR2 YDEGEE. The CDR3, as DNA: TGTGCCAGCCGAAAATCCGGGACAGCTCTCTATGGCTACACCTTC. As protein: CASRKSGTALYGYTF.